This T cell receptor (beta chain) was observed in a study of early stage breast cancer tumors. Study findings and constraints: Unsorted bulk genomic DNA sequencing lacked pairing and functional marker data. Commonly generated sequences made up most enriched TCRB sequences shared between patients.

Each sample had two DNA replicates, 0.5 ug blood or roughly 1.4 ug tissue. Assay used: immunoSEQ multiplex PCR; TCRdb lists only in-frame clones, some missing. The sample consists of about 51,000 clones, approximately 78% of them appearing once. Only one count was recorded for this clone. Its cognate antigen is unknown. The CDR3 has 14 amino acids. Germline V lookup: CDR1 MNHNS, CDR2 SASEGT. The germline V and J ends were trimmed by 3 bases and 5 bases, with 14 bases remaining between them. This rearrangement joins TRBV6-1 to TRBJ2-7; D tentatively fits TRBD1 or TRBD2 (6 bases each). The source material was blood. The clonotype comes from a person aged 35-49 years with breast cancer. The CDR3 sequence is CASSDSGGLDEQYF. The CDR3 DNA sequence: TGTGCCAGCAGTGATAGTGGGGGGCTCGACGAGCAGTACTTC.